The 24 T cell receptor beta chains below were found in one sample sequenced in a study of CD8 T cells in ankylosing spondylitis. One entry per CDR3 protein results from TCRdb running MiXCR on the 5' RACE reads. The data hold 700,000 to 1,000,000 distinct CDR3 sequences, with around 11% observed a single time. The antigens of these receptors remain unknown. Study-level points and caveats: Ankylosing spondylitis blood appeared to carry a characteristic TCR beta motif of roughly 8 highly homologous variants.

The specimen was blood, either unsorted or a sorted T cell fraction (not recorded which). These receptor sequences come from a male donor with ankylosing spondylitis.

The CDR3 loop is CASSPRRGRYEQYF. CDR3 sequence (DNA): TGTGCCAGCAGTCCACGGAGAGGGAGGTACGAGCAGTACTTC. The chain combines TRBV28 with TRBJ2-7; D possibly corresponds to TRBD2 (6 bases). The CDR3 has 14 residues. Germline CDR1 is MDHEN and CDR2 is SYDVKM. Trimming cost V 5 bases and J 4 bases, with 15 bases left between them.

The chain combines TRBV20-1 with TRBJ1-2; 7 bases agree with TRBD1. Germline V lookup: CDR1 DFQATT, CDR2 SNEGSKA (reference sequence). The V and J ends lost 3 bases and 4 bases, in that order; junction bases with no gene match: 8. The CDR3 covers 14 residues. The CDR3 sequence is CSARTGQPVYGYTF. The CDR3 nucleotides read TGCAGTGCTAGGACGGGACAGCCCGTCTATGGCTACACCTTC.

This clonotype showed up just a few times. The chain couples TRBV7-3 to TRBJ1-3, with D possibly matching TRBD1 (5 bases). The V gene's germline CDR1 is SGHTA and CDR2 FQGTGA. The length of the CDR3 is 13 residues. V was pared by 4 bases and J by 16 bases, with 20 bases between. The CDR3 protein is CASSSSPAGKLYF. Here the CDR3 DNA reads TGTGCCAGCAGCTCCTCCCCGGCAGGGAAATTGTATTTT.

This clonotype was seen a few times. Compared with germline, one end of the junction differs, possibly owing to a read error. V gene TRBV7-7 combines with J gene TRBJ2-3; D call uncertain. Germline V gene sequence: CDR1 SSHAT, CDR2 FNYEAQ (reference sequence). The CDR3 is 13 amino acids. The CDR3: CASSSWGSDTQYF. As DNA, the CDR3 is TGTGCTAGCAGCTCGTGGGGATCAGATACGCAGTATTTT.

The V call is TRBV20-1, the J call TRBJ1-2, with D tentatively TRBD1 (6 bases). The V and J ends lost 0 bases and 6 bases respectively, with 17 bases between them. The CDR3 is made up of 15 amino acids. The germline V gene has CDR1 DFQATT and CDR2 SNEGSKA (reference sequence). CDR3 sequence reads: CSAREVSQGIDGYTF. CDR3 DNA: TGCAGTGCTAGAGAAGTTTCGCAGGGGATCGATGGCTACACCTTC.

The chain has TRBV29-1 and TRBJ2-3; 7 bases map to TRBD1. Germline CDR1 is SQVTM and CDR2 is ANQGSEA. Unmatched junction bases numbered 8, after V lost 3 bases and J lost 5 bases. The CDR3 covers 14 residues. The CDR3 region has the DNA TGCAGCGTTGATACTGACAGGGATGGAGATACGCAGTATTTT. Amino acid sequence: CSVDTDRDGDTQYF.

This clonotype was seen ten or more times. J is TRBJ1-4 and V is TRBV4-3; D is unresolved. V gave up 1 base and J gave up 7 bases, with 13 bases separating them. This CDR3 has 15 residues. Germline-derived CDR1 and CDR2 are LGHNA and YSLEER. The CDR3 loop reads CASSQGDGVAEKLFF. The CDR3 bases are TGCGCCAGCAGCCAAGGAGACGGTGTAGCTGAAAAACTGTTTTTT.

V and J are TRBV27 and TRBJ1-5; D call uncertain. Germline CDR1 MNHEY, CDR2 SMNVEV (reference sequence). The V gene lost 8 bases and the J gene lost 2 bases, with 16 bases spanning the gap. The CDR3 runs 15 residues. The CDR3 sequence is CASSSGLRGNQPQHF. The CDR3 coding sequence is TGTGCCAGCTCTTCCGGGTTACGGGGCAATCAGCCCCAGCATTTT.

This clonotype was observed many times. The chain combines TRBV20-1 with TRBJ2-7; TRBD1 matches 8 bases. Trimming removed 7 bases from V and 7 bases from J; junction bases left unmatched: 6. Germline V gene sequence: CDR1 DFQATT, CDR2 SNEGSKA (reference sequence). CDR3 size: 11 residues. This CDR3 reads CSVRRGLEQYF. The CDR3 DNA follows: TGCAGTGTTCGCAGGGGGCTTGAGCAGTACTTC.

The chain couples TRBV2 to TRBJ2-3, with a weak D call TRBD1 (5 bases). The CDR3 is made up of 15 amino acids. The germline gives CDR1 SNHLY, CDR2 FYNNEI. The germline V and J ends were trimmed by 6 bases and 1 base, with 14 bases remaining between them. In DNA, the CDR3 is TGTGCCAGCAGCGCCAGAGCGACAGGCACAGATACGCAGTATTTT. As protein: CASSARATGTDTQYF.

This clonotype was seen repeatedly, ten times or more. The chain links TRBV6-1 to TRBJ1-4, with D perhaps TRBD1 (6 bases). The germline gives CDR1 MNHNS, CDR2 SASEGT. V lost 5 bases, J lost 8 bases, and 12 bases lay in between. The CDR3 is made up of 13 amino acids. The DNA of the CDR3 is TGTGCCAGCAGTACACGGGACACCGAAAAACTGTTTTTT. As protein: CASSTRDTEKLFF.

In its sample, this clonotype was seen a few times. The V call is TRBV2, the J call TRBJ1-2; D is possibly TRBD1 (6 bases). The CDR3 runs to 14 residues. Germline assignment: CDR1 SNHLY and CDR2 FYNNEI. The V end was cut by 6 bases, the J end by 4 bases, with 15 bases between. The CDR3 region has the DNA TGTGCCAGCAGAAAGGGGGACGGAATCTATGGCTACACCTTC. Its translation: CASRKGDGIYGYTF.

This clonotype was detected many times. The CDR3 DNA reads TGCGCCAGCAGCAACAGACAGGGCTCCTACGAGCAGTACTTC. The encoded protein is CASSNRQGSYEQYF. The chain couples TRBV5-1 to TRBJ2-7; 7 bases fit TRBD1. Per germline, CDR1 SGHRS and CDR2 YFSETQ. The V and J ends lost 4 bases and 0 bases, in that order; junction bases with no gene match: 4. This CDR3 is built from 14 residues.

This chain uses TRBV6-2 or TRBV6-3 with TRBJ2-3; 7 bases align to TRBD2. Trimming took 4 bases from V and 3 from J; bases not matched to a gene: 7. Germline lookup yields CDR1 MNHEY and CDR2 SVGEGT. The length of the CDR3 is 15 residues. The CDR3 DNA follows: TGTGCCAGCAGTTCGAGCGGGGTTATTACAGATACGCAGTATTTT. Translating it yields CASSSSGVITDTQYF.

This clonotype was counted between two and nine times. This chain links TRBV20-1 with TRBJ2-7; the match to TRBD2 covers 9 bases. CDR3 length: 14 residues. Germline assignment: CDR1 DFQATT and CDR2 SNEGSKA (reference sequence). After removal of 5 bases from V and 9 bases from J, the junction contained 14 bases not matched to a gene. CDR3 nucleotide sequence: TGCAGTGCTTTTCCCCCTCTGACTAGCGGTGGGCAGTACTTC. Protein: CSAFPPLTSGGQYF.

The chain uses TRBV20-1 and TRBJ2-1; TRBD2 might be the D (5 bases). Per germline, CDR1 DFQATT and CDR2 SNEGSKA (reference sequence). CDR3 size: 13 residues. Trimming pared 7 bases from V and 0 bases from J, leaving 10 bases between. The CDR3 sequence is CSGGAPSYNEQFF. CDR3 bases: TGCAGTGGGGGAGCCCCCTCCTACAATGAGCAGTTCTTC.

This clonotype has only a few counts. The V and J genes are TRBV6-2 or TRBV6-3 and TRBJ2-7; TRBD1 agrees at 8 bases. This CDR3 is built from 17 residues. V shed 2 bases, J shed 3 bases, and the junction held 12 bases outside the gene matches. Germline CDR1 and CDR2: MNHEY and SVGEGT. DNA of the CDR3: TGTGCCAGCAGTTACCCCACCGGACAGGGCTTTGACTACGAGCAGTACTTC. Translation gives CASSYPTGQGFDYEQYF.

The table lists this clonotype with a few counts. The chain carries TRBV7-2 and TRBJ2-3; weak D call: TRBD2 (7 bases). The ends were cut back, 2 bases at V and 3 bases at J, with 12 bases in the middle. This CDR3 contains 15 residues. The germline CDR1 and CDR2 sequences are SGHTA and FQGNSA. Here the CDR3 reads CASSLQGRETDTQYF. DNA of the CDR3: TGTGCCAGCAGCTTACAGGGGAGGGAGACAGATACGCAGTATTTT.

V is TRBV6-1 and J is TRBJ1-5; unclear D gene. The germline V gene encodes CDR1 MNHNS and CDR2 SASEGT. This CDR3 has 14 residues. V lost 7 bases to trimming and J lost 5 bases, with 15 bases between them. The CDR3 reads CASTDIRVDQPQHF. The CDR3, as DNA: TGTGCCAGCACCGACATTAGGGTGGATCAGCCCCAGCATTTT.

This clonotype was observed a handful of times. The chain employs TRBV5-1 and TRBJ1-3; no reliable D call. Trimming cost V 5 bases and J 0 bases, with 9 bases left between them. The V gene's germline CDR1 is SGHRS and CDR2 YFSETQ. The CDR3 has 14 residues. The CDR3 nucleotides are TGCGCCAGCAGACCGGGATACTCTGGAAACACCATATATTTT. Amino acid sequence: CASRPGYSGNTIYF.

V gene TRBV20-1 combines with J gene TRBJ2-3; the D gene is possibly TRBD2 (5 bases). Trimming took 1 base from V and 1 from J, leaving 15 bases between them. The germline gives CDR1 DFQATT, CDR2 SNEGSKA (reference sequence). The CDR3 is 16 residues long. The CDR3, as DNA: TGCAGTGCTAGAGTCGTTGGGCGGGTGGGCACAGATACGCAGTATTTT. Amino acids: CSARVVGRVGTDTQYF.

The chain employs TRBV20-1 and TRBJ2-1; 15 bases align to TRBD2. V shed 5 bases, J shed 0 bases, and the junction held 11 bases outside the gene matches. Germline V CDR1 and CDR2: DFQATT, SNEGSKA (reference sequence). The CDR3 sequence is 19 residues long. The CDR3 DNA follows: TGCAGTGCTCACTCCCGGACTAGCGGGAGGGCTAGCTCCTACAATGAGCAGTTCTTC. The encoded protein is CSAHSRTSGRASSYNEQFF.

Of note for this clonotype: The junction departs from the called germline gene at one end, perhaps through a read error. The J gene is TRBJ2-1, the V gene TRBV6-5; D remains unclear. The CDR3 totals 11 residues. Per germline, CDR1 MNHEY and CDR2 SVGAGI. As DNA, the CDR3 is TGTGCCAGCAGTTTCCTTAATGAGCAGCTCTTC. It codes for CASSFLNEQLF.

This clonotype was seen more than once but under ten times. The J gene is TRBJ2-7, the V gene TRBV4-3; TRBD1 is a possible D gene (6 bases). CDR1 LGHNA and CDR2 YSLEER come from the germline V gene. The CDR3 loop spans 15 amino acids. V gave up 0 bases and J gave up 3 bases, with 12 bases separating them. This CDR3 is CASSQEKDSRYEQYF. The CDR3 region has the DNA TGCGCCAGCAGCCAAGAAAAGGACAGCCGCTACGAGCAGTACTTC.